These 27 T cell receptor beta chains came from one sample sequenced in a study of T-cell reconstitution after alpha-beta-depleted transplantation in children. Unique molecular identifiers were incorporated when the TCRbeta library was constructed. TCRdb analysed the PCR reads with MiXCR anew, one entry per CDR3 protein. This table holds hundreds of thousands of distinct CDR3 sequences, approximately 13% found once. The material sequenced was PBMCs, mostly from graft donor cells, taken 360 days after TCRalphabeta/CD19-depleted stem cell transplant. All receptors derive from a male patient between 10 and 17 years old who had a stem cell transplant for acute myeloid leukemia, so the T cells may come from the graft donor.

The chain recombines TRBV20-1 with TRBJ2-7; D remains unclear. Germline loops: CDR1 DFQATT, CDR2 SNEGSKA (reference sequence). V dropped 5 bases and J dropped 2 bases, with 19 bases sitting between them. The CDR3 consists of 15 residues. CDR3 bases: TGCAGTGCTTATTTGACGGAGCGTCCTACCTACGAGCAGTACTTC. Protein: CSAYLTERPTYEQYF.

Many counts were recorded for this clonotype. The CDR3 loop reads CASSLTTIQGLGTEAFF. The CDR3 region has the DNA TGTGCCAGCTCCCTCACCACAATCCAGGGCCTTGGCACTGAAGCTTTCTTT. J is TRBJ1-1 and V is TRBV18, with TRBD1 as a possible D gene (5 bases). The CDR3 consists of 17 residues. Germline V lookup: CDR1 KGHSH, CDR2 LQKENI. The germline V and J ends were trimmed by 6 bases and 4 bases, with 24 bases remaining between them.

This clonotype was seen a few times. The genes are TRBV5-1 and TRBJ2-5; 7 bases match TRBD2. There are 15 residues in the CDR3. V lost 4 bases, J lost 6 bases, and 12 bases stayed unmatched. Per the germline V gene, CDR1 is SGHRS and CDR2 is YFSETQ. The CDR3 nucleotides read TGCGCCAGCAGCCCCGGACTAGTGTCCCAGCAGACCCAGTACTTC. It encodes CASSPGLVSQQTQYF.

The rearrangement uses TRBV9 and TRBJ2-5, with 7 bases lining up with TRBD2. Germline values: CDR1 SGDLS, CDR2 YYNGEE. This CDR3 has 12 amino acids. V gave up 7 bases and J gave up 5 bases; unmatched junction bases: 5. The CDR3 here is CASGRAGETQYF. The CDR3 coding sequence is TGTGCCAGCGGGAGGGCCGGGGAGACCCAGTACTTC.

The chain combines TRBV27 with TRBJ2-7; D may be TRBD2 (7 bases). The CDR3 extends over 15 amino acids. Germline assignment: CDR1 MNHEY and CDR2 SMNVEV (reference sequence). Trimming removed 0 bases from V and 0 bases from J, with 9 bases in between. CDR3: CASSLSGGGSYEQYF. In nucleotides, the CDR3 is TGTGCCAGCAGTTTATCGGGAGGGGGCTCCTACGAGCAGTACTTC.

The rearrangement uses TRBV7-6 and TRBJ1-2, with D perhaps matching TRBD1 (5 bases). The CDR3 extends over 15 amino acids. Germline V gene lookup returns CDR1 SGHVS and CDR2 FNYEAQ. Trimming cost V 4 bases and J 0 bases, with 12 bases left between them. The CDR3, as DNA: TGTGCCAGCAGCTCCAGGGCAGATACTAACTATGGCTACACCTTC. It codes for CASSSRADTNYGYTF.

This sequence joins TRBV4-3 and TRBJ2-1; tentative D call: TRBD2 (7 bases). Germline CDR1 reads LGHNA; CDR2 reads YSLEER. CDR3 length equals 15 residues. Trimming stripped 0 bases from V and 6 bases from J, with 12 bases between. CDR3 coding DNA: TGCGCCAGCAGCCAAGAACGGGGGGCGGTCAATGAGCAGTTCTTC. Encoded protein: CASSQERGAVNEQFF.

Notes on this clonotype: The CDR3 carries no conserved terminal phenylalanine or tryptophan, so it likely arises from a read error. J is TRBJ2-5 and V is TRBV7-8; 12 positions match TRBD2. The germline CDR1 and CDR2 sequences are SGHVS and FQNEAQ. After removal of 5 bases from V and 7 bases from J, the junction contained 5 bases not matched to a gene. The CDR3 loop spans 14 amino acids. CDR3 nucleotide sequence: TGTGCCAGCAGCCCCACTAGCGGGAGGTGGACCCAGTACTAC. It codes for CASSPTSGRWTQYY.

The chain uses TRBV4-3 and TRBJ2-2; no definite D call. Germline V lookup: CDR1 LGHNA, CDR2 YSLEER. CDR3 length equals 16 residues. V shed 0 bases and J shed 3 bases, with 11 bases lying between them. The CDR3 sequence is CASSQEASRYTGELFF. Written as DNA, the CDR3 is TGCGCCAGCAGCCAAGAGGCGAGTCGGTACACCGGGGAGCTGTTTTTT.

This clonotype was counted between two and nine times. The rearrangement joins TRBV7-3 to TRBJ2-1; TRBD2 agrees at 8 bases. The CDR3 contains 16 residues. Trimming at V came to 4 bases and at J to 6 bases, leaving 11 bases not matched to a gene. CDR1 and CDR2 from the germline V gene are SGHTA and FQGTGA. The CDR3: CASSWIPQRESNEQFF. The CDR3 region has the DNA TGTGCCAGCAGCTGGATCCCTCAGCGGGAGAGCAATGAGCAGTTCTTC.

This sequence joins TRBV20-1 and TRBJ2-3, with TRBD1 identical over 9 bases. The CDR3 sequence is 16 residues long. Germline loops: CDR1 DFQATT, CDR2 SNEGSKA (reference sequence). The V and J ends lost 5 bases and 5 bases, in that order; junction bases with no gene match: 14. CDR3 coding DNA: TGCAGTGCTTGGAGGTTGGGACAGGGAGATCAAGATACGCAGTATTTT. This encodes CSAWRLGQGDQDTQYF.

To note about this clonotype: A much larger clone differs by one base, so this may be a read error. The chain joins TRBV14 to TRBJ2-5; D is possibly TRBD2 (6 bases). Trimming left V 0 bases short and J 2 bases short, with 13 bases between. The CDR3 consists of 16 residues. Germline V gene data show CDR1 as SGHDN and CDR2 as FVKESK. Here the CDR3 reads CASSQDRTIRQETQYF. For the CDR3, the DNA is TGTGCCAGCAGCCAAGATCGGACTATCAGACAAGAGACCCAGTACTTC.

This clonotype was counted between two and nine times. The chain carries TRBV20-1 and TRBJ2-2; no firm D call. Germline V CDR1 and CDR2: DFQATT, SNEGSKA (reference sequence). This CDR3 is 11 amino acids long. V was cut by 3 bases and J by 5 bases, with 4 bases left in between. The CDR3 coding sequence is TGCAGTGCTAGGAAGACCGGGGAGCTGTTTTTT. Its protein product is CSARKTGELFF.

There are a few counts of this clonotype. The rearrangement links TRBV27 to TRBJ1-1; D may be TRBD1 (5 bases). This CDR3 has 13 amino acids. Germline CDR1 is MNHEY and CDR2 is SMNVEV (reference sequence). Trimming took 4 bases from V and 3 from J, leaving 9 bases between them. The chain's CDR3 is CASSWGVDTEAFF. In DNA form, the CDR3 reads TGTGCCAGCAGTTGGGGGGTCGACACTGAAGCTTTCTTT.

This clonotype turned up a few times. The chain links TRBV20-1 to TRBJ2-4, with D possibly TRBD2 on 7 matching bases. Germline V gene sequence: CDR1 DFQATT, CDR2 SNEGSKA (reference sequence). V lost 3 bases and J 6 bases, leaving 15 bases between the germline ends. The CDR3 spans 14 residues. The CDR3 spells CSAREGGGGNIQYF. Written as DNA, the CDR3 is TGCAGTGCTAGGGAAGGAGGGGGGGGAAACATTCAGTACTTC.

This clonotype was seen more than once but under ten times. This chain connects TRBV20-1 to TRBJ2-7; 11 positions agree with TRBD2. V shed 4 bases, J shed 3 bases, and the junction held 2 bases outside the gene matches. This CDR3 region has 13 residues. Germline V gives CDR1 DFQATT, CDR2 SNEGSKA (reference sequence). The CDR3 is CSAKTSGIYEQYF. The CDR3, as DNA: TGCAGTGCTAAGACTAGCGGGATCTACGAGCAGTACTTC.

This rearrangement joins TRBV20-1 to TRBJ2-4, with a weak D call TRBD2 (5 bases). The length of the CDR3 is 13 residues. Trimming left V 3 bases short and J 6 bases short, with 12 bases between. The germline V gene has CDR1 DFQATT and CDR2 SNEGSKA (reference sequence). CDR3 nucleotides: TGCAGTGCTAGTTTCGCAGGAGGAAACATTCAGTACTTC. As protein: CSASFAGGNIQYF.

The V gene is TRBV7-8, the J gene TRBJ2-2; D not resolved. The CDR3 consists of 18 residues. The V gene lost 5 bases and the J gene lost 0 bases, with 19 bases spanning the gap. CDR1 and CDR2 (germline): SGHVS, FQNEAQ. This chain's CDR3 is CASSPTVGSTANTGELFF. The CDR3 DNA is TGTGCCAGCAGCCCCACGGTAGGGTCTACCGCGAACACCGGGGAGCTGTTTTTT.

This chain links TRBV20-1 with TRBJ2-3, with 8 positions matching TRBD1. V trimming: 5 bases; J trimming: 4 bases; junction bases outside the gene matches: 14. The CDR3 totals 16 residues. Germline V CDR1 and CDR2: DFQATT, SNEGSKA (reference sequence). The CDR3 DNA reads as TGCAGTGCTCCAGGGACGGGGACAGGAGGGGCAGATACGCAGTATTTT. Protein: CSAPGTGTGGADTQYF.

This clonotype has a count of ten or more. This rearrangement joins TRBV29-1 to TRBJ1-3; D gene ambiguous. This CDR3 contains 15 residues. The germline V gene encodes CDR1 SQVTM and CDR2 ANQGSEA. Trimming removed 6 bases from V and 0 bases from J, with 15 bases in between. The CDR3 sequence is CSVFVGQSSGNTIYF. DNA for the CDR3: TGCAGCGTATTTGTAGGCCAGAGCTCTGGAAACACCATATATTTT.

This clonotype turned up a few times. The chain uses TRBV15 and TRBJ2-3, with 7 nucleotides matching TRBD2. The germline gives CDR1 LNHNV, CDR2 YYDKDF (reference sequence). The CDR3 is 13 amino acids. V dropped 3 bases and J dropped 5; count of bases not matched to a gene: 2. Here the CDR3 reads CATSSLAGDTQYF. DNA for the CDR3: TGTGCCACCAGCAGCTTAGCGGGAGATACGCAGTATTTT. Looking up the rest from reference TRBV15 and TRBJ2-3 gives the full variable domain: DAMVIQNPRYQVTQFGKPVTLSCSQTLNHNVMYWYQQKSSQAPKLLFHYYDKDFNNEADTPDNFQSRRPNTSFCFLDIRSPGLGDTAMYLCATSSLAGDTQYFGPGTRLTVL.

The rearrangement uses TRBV5-1 and TRBJ2-7; 9 nucleotides match TRBD2. CDR1 and CDR2 (germline): SGHRS, YFSETQ. The CDR3 loop spans 17 amino acids. With V trimmed by 0 bases and J by 5 bases, 12 bases remained unmatched. CDR3 nucleotide sequence: TGCGCCAGCAGCTTGGATCCTAAGTGGACTAGCGTAAACGAGCAGTACTTC. It yields the protein CASSLDPKWTSVNEQYF.

The chain has TRBV7-2 and TRBJ1-4; D unclear. The V gene lost 2 bases and the J gene lost 9 bases, with 10 bases spanning the gap. CDR1 and CDR2 (germline): SGHTA, FQGNSA. This CDR3 region has 13 residues. The CDR3 spells CASSLRAPQKLFF. The CDR3 DNA follows: TGTGCCAGCAGCTTAAGAGCTCCTCAAAAACTGTTTTTT. Full variable domain (remainder filled in from reference TRBV7-2 and TRBJ1-4): GAGVSQSPSNKVTEKGKDVELRCDPISGHTALYWYRQSLGQGLEFLIYFQGNSAPDKSGLPSDRFSAERTGGSVSTLTIQRTQQEDSAVYLCASSLRAPQKLFFGSGTQLSVL.

The genes are TRBV29-1 and TRBJ2-5; 7 nucleotides match TRBD2. This CDR3 region has 10 residues. Germline lookup yields CDR1 SQVTM and CDR2 ANQGSEA. CDR3 nucleotides: TGCAGTTGGGGGGGGGAGACCCAGTACTTC. Its protein is CSWGGETQYF.

V and J are TRBV12-3 or TRBV12-4 and TRBJ2-7, with TRBD1 identical over 10 bases. The J segment lost 2 bases and the V segment lost 3 bases, leaving 4 bases of the junction unmatched. The CDR3 has 15 amino acids. The CDR3 coding sequence is TGTGCCAGCAGTTTCCGGGACAGGGGAACCTACGAGCAGTACTTC. Protein sequence: CASSFRDRGTYEQYF.

J is TRBJ2-1 and V is TRBV7-8; unclear D gene. The V gene's germline CDR1 is SGHVS and CDR2 FQNEAQ. V was shortened by 0 bases and J by 5 bases, with 14 bases between the two germline ends. The CDR3 has 16 amino acids. Here the CDR3 reads CASSLARARGHNEQFF. The CDR3 DNA sequence: TGTGCCAGCAGCTTAGCGAGAGCTCGCGGCCACAATGAGCAGTTCTTC. The variable domain in full, with the rest retrieved from reference TRBV7-8 and TRBJ2-1, is GAGVSQSPRYKVAKRGQDVALRCDPISGHVSLFWYQQALGQGPEFLTYFQNEAQLDKSGLPSDRFFAERPEGSVSTLKIQRTQQEDSAVYLCASSLARARGHNEQFFGPGTRLTVL.

This rearrangement joins TRBV12-3 or TRBV12-4 to TRBJ2-3; 14 bases map to TRBD2. The ends lost 6 bases at V and 3 bases at J; junction bases unmatched: 14. CDR3 length: 19 amino acids. CDR3 protein: CASRPTSGRAPLETDTQYF. As DNA, the CDR3 is TGTGCCAGCAGGCCGACTAGCGGGAGGGCCCCCCTGGAGACAGATACGCAGTATTTT.